One and the same sample provided the 19 T cell receptor beta chains below, sequenced in a study. The method was immunoSEQ multiplex PCR; TCRdb's version includes in-frame clones alone and lacks a portion of them. Altogether approximately 50,000 clones are present, approximately 95% being singletons, with the ten largest covering 9.5% to 12%. The sequenced material came from PBMCs. Every receptor here comes from a middle-aged man with rheumatoid arthritis.

V is TRBV13 and J is TRBJ1-2; possible D gene TRBD1, 5 bases. This CDR3 contains 13 residues. Germline CDR1 PRHDT, CDR2 FYEKMQ (reference sequence). V lost 1 base and J 4 bases, leaving 7 bases between the germline ends. CDR3 protein: CASSLVGAYGYTF. CDR3 in DNA: TGTGCCAGCAGCTTAGTTGGGGCCTATGGCTACACCTTC.

The chain uses TRBV30 and TRBJ1-2, with D perhaps matching TRBD1 (5 bases). CDR1 is GTSNPN and CDR2 is SVGIG in the germline V gene (reference sequence). The germline V and J ends were trimmed by 5 bases and 2 bases, with 9 bases remaining between them. This CDR3 is built from 12 residues. In DNA form, the CDR3 reads TGTGCCTGGGGAGGGGACAACTATGGCTACACCTTC. Protein sequence: CAWGGDNYGYTF.

This sequence joins TRBV4-1 and TRBJ2-5; 7 nucleotides agree with TRBD2. The germline V gene has CDR1 MGHRA and CDR2 YSYEKL. The V and J ends lost 0 bases and 4 bases, in that order; junction bases with no gene match: 8. The CDR3 totals 16 residues. CDR3 loop: CASSQDGPGGGETQYF. Written as DNA, the CDR3 is TGCGCCAGCAGCCAAGATGGCCCGGGCGGGGGAGAGACCCAGTACTTC.

Here the CDR3 reads CASSLALADTYEQYF. The CDR3 DNA sequence: TGTGCCAGCAGCTTGGCTCTAGCGGACACCTACGAGCAGTACTTC. The V and J genes are TRBV5-5 and TRBJ2-7, with 7 bases matching TRBD2. The V gene end was trimmed by 0 bases and the J gene end by 2 bases; junction bases not matched to a gene: 5. Germline assignment: CDR1 SGHKS and CDR2 YYEKEE (reference sequence). The length of the CDR3 is 15 residues.

V and J are TRBV29-1 and TRBJ1-1, with D maybe TRBD1 (5 bases). Trimming removed 4 bases from V and 1 base from J, with 16 bases in between. Germline CDR1 and CDR2: SQVTM and ANQGSEA. The CDR3 totals 15 residues. The chain's CDR3 is CSVGGPGRANTEAFF. The CDR3 DNA reads TGCAGCGTTGGGGGTCCAGGGAGGGCGAACACTGAAGCTTTCTTT.

The chain recombines TRBV6-6 with TRBJ2-1; TRBD2 agrees at 10 bases. The CDR3 extends over 16 amino acids. V trimming: 2 bases; J trimming: 6 bases; junction bases outside the gene matches: 7. CDR1 and CDR2 from the germline V gene are MNHNY and SVGAGI (reference sequence). CDR3 sequence (DNA): TGTGCCAGCAGTTACATCCCGCCTAGCGGGAGCAATGAGCAGTTCTTC. This translates into CASSYIPPSGSNEQFF.

The chain recombines TRBV12-5 with TRBJ2-3, with unresolved D. CDR3 length: 17 amino acids. V lost 0 bases and J 0 bases, leaving 13 bases between the germline ends. Germline CDR1 LGHNT, CDR2 FRNRAP. The CDR3 sequence is CASGLVGWATSTDTQYF. The CDR3 coding sequence is TGTGCTAGTGGTTTGGTAGGGTGGGCAACTAGCACAGATACGCAGTATTTT.

V gene TRBV6-5 combines with J gene TRBJ1-2; TRBD1 aligns across 7 bases. The junction had 9 bases not matched to a gene; V was cut back by 0 bases and J by 5 bases. CDR3 length equals 16 residues. Germline V CDR1 and CDR2: MNHEY, SVGAGI. CDR3 sequence: CASSYSIIRGGYGYTF. Here the CDR3 DNA reads TGTGCCAGCAGTTACTCGATTATCAGGGGGGGTTATGGCTACACCTTC.

This clone was seen a single time. The genes are TRBV29-1 and TRBJ2-7; TRBD1 agrees at 10 bases. Trimming removed 6 bases from V and 3 bases from J; junction bases left unmatched: 5. This CDR3 has 13 amino acids. Per germline, CDR1 SQVTM and CDR2 ANQGSEA. This CDR3 is CSVAGTGDYEQYF. The DNA for the CDR3 is TGCAGCGTGGCCGGGACAGGGGACTACGAGCAGTACTTC.

The rearrangement uses TRBV28 and TRBJ1-2, with D tentatively TRBD1 (6 bases). The length of the CDR3 is 13 residues. Germline V gene data show CDR1 as MDHEN and CDR2 as SYDVKM. Trimming pared 5 bases from V and 3 bases from J, leaving 10 bases between. CDR3 sequence reads: CASSPGGHYGYTF. The DNA of the CDR3 is TGTGCCAGCAGTCCCGGGGGCCACTATGGCTACACCTTC.

The chain combines TRBV21-1 with TRBJ2-7; the table gives TRBD2 as D, unverified against the DNA. TRBV21-1 is a recognized pseudogene. The CDR3 is made up of 16 amino acids. In DNA form, the CDR3 reads TGTGCCAGCAGCAAACCGACTAGCGGGAGGGTTTACGAGCAGTACTTC. Its translation is CASSKPTSGRVYEQYF.

The rearrangement links TRBV6-5 to TRBJ2-7; 13 nucleotides align to TRBD2. Per germline, CDR1 MNHEY and CDR2 SVGAGI. This CDR3 comprises 16 residues. The ends lost 4 bases at V and 6 bases at J; junction bases unmatched: 9. CDR3 sequence (DNA): TGTGCCAGCAGTTCCCCCCGACTAGCGGGAGGTGGCGAGCAGTACTTC. This encodes CASSSPRLAGGGEQYF.

This chain uses TRBV5-1 with TRBJ2-5; TRBD2 might be the D (6 bases). Deletions cut 4 bases from V and 2 bases from J, with 9 bases between. The germline CDR1 and CDR2 sequences are SGHRS and YFSETQ. The CDR3 totals 13 residues. The CDR3 loop is CASSAGPQETQYF. The CDR3 region has the DNA TGCGCCAGCAGCGCGGGACCTCAAGAGACCCAGTACTTC. The full variable domain, in which reference TRBV5-1 and TRBJ2-5 provide the parts outside the CDR3, is KAGVTQTPRYLIKTRGQQVTLSCSPISGHRSVSWYQQTPGQGLQFLFEYFSETQRNKGNFPGRFSGRQFSNSRSEMNVSTLELGDSALYLCASSAGPQETQYFGPGTRLLVL.

V gene TRBV27 combines with J gene TRBJ1-1; D uncertain. V lost 3 bases and J 1 base, leaving 9 bases between the germline ends. The CDR3 sequence is 14 residues long. In germline, CDR1 is MNHEY, CDR2 SMNVEV (reference sequence). The DNA of the CDR3 is TGTGCCAGCAGTTTTATTAGGTCGAACACTGAAGCTTTCTTT. This codes for CASSFIRSNTEAFF.

The rearrangement links TRBV12-5 to TRBJ2-7; D might be TRBD2 (5 bases). Germline lookup yields CDR1 LGHNT and CDR2 FRNRAP. V shed 5 bases and J shed 3 bases, with 17 bases lying between them. The CDR3 has 15 residues. The CDR3 spells CASGQVGVLDYEQYF. DNA of the CDR3: TGTGCTAGTGGTCAAGTCGGGGTTTTGGACTACGAGCAGTACTTC. Full variable domain (remainder filled in from reference TRBV12-5 and TRBJ2-7): DARVTQTPRHKVTEMGQEVTMRCQPILGHNTVFWYRQTMMQGLELLAYFRNRAPLDDSGMPKDRFSAEMPDATLATLKIQPSEPRDSAVYFCASGQVGVLDYEQYFGPGTRLTVT.

DNA of the CDR3: TGTGCCAGCAGGGAGACCGGGACTAGCGGGAGAGCTTTGTTAGCCGGGGAGCTGTTTTTT. Amino acids: CASRETGTSGRALLAGELFF. The chain has TRBV27 and TRBJ2-2; TRBD2 agrees at 14 bases. Germline CDR1 MNHEY, CDR2 SMNVEV (reference sequence). This CDR3 spans 20 amino acids. V lost 6 bases, J lost 6 bases, and 18 bases stayed unmatched.

The chain joins TRBV3-1 (or the pseudogene TRBV3-2) to TRBJ1-3, with D possibly being TRBD1 (5 bases). The germline V gene has CDR1 LGHDT and CDR2 YNNKEL (reference sequence). This CDR3 spans 16 amino acids. The V end lost 5 bases, the J end lost 0 bases, and 14 bases lay between the germline ends. CDR3 residues: CASSIQERGSGNTIYF. The DNA of the CDR3 is TGTGCCAGCAGCATTCAGGAGAGGGGCTCTGGAAACACCATATATTTT.

A single count supports this clone. V is TRBV7-8 and J is TRBJ1-6; tentatively, D is TRBD1 (6 bases). The length of the CDR3 is 15 residues. The ends were cut back, 1 base at V and 7 bases at J, with 11 bases in the middle. Germline CDR1 is SGHVS and CDR2 is FQNEAQ. The CDR3 nucleotides are TGTGCCAGCAGCTTAGAAGGACAGATAAATTCACCCCTCCACTTT. It yields the protein CASSLEGQINSPLHF.

This clone was observed a single time. V and J are TRBV5-5 and TRBJ1-2; no firm D call. Germline V gives CDR1 SGHKS, CDR2 YYEKEE (reference sequence). The V end was cut by 1 base, the J end by 3 bases, with 7 bases between. This CDR3 contains 13 residues. The CDR3: CASSLLTDYGYTF. Written as DNA, the CDR3 is TGTGCCAGCAGCTTGCTCACGGACTATGGCTACACCTTC.